A single sample gave rise to the 3 T cell receptor beta chains below, sequenced in a study of identifying expanded T cells in peripheral blood. Assay used: immunoSEQ multiplex PCR; TCRdb lists only in-frame clones, some missing. The data contain over 100,000 clones, roughly 88% of them singletons. Sequencing used blood. These receptor sequences come from a person aged 18-69 years in good health.

The chain carries TRBV5-1 and TRBJ2-3; D is possibly TRBD1 (6 bases). The CDR3 is 16 amino acids. Trimming cost V 6 bases and J 4 bases, with 21 bases left between them. Germline CDR1 is SGHRS and CDR2 is YFSETQ. CDR3 sequence reads: CASMNHRDIKSDTQYF. CDR3 DNA: TGCGCCAGCATGAACCACCGGGACATTAAGTCAGATACGCAGTATTTT.

CDR3 sequence (DNA): TGTGCCACCTATCTAGCTAACTATGGCTACACCTTC. Its protein product is CATYLANYGYTF. The J gene is TRBJ1-2, the V gene TRBV10-3, with D hard to call. The CDR3 is 12 amino acids. The V gene's germline CDR1 is ENHRY and CDR2 SYGVKD. V lost 10 bases and J lost 0, with 9 bases in between.

A note on this clone: The sample holds other DNA sequences that translate to the same CDR3. V and J are TRBV7-7 and TRBJ2-1; 11 positions agree with TRBD2. The CDR3 is 16 residues long. From germline, CDR1 is SSHAT and CDR2 FNYEAQ (reference sequence). J lost 5 bases, V lost 3 bases, and 6 bases had no gene match. This CDR3 is CASSLGLAGGDNEQFF. The CDR3 bases are TGTGCCAGCAGCTTGGGTCTAGCGGGGGGTGACAATGAGCAGTTCTTC.